The 19 T cell receptor beta chains in this list originate from one sample, sequenced in a study of CD8 T cells in ankylosing spondylitis. TCRdb reanalysed the 5' RACE reads using MiXCR and keeps one entry per CDR3 protein. Here the sample spans more than 25,000 distinct CDR3 sequences, nearly 5.5% being singletons. Sequencing was performed on blood, either unsorted or a sorted T cell fraction (not recorded which). The receptors shown here come from a female donor with ankylosing spondylitis or in good health (not recorded which).

This clonotype was counted a few times. V gene TRBV9 combines with J gene TRBJ2-5; possibly TRBD2 for D (6 bases). The CDR3 extends over 13 amino acids. The germline CDR1 and CDR2 sequences are SGDLS and YYNGEE. The V gene lost 4 bases and the J gene lost 5 bases, with 12 bases spanning the gap. The CDR3: CASSSGGPETQYF. As DNA, the CDR3 is TGTGCCAGCAGCTCCGGGGGACCGGAGACCCAGTACTTC.

The sample holds many counts of this clonotype. The chain links TRBV9 to TRBJ2-3, with D hard to call. The CDR3 runs to 13 residues. The V gene's germline CDR1 is SGDLS and CDR2 YYNGEE. The V gene lost 3 bases and the J gene lost 5 bases, with 10 bases spanning the gap. The chain's CDR3 is CASSAWNGDTQYF. CDR3 DNA: TGTGCCAGCAGCGCCTGGAACGGAGATACGCAGTATTTT.

The table lists this clonotype with many counts. The chain recombines TRBV9 with TRBJ2-7; the D call may be TRBD1 or TRBD2 (6 bases each). The CDR3 sequence is 14 residues long. From germline, CDR1 is SGDLS and CDR2 YYNGEE. Trimming took off 1 base at V and 7 bases at J, with 15 bases between the two ends. CDR3 region: CASSVSPGAGEQYF. DNA of the CDR3: TGTGCCAGCAGCGTATCCCCAGGGGCGGGGGAGCAGTACTTC.

This clonotype qualifies as medium-sized. This rearrangement joins TRBV9 to TRBJ1-5; D perhaps matches TRBD1 (6 bases). CDR1 is SGDLS, CDR2 YYNGEE, per germline. Trimming took 0 bases from V and 5 from J, leaving 9 bases between them. The CDR3 totals 14 residues. The CDR3 sequence is CASSVGQDYQPQHF. CDR3 DNA: TGTGCCAGCAGCGTAGGACAGGACTATCAGCCCCAGCATTTT. The whole variable domain, filled in from reference TRBV9 and TRBJ1-5, reads DSGVTQTPKHLITATGQRVTLRCSPRSGDLSVYWYQQSLDQGLQFLIQYYNGEERAKGNILERFSAQQFPDLHSELNLSSLELGDSALYFCASSVGQDYQPQHFGDGTRLSIL.

This clonotype is classed as medium-sized. This chain links TRBV9 with TRBJ2-1; D remains unclear. CDR3 length: 13 amino acids. Germline assignment: CDR1 SGDLS and CDR2 YYNGEE. Trimming took 2 bases from V and 7 from J, leaving 10 bases between them. The DNA of the CDR3 is TGTGCCAGCAGCGTGGGCACCGAAAATGAGCAGTTCTTC. This sequence encodes CASSVGTENEQFF.

This clonotype came up many times. This chain connects TRBV9 to TRBJ2-2; D might be TRBD2 (6 bases). V lost 6 bases to trimming and J lost 4 bases, with 13 bases between them. The germline CDR1 and CDR2 sequences are SGDLS and YYNGEE. The CDR3 contains 14 residues. The CDR3 spells CASNEGLLTGELFF. CDR3 bases: TGTGCCAGCAACGAAGGACTACTCACCGGGGAGCTGTTTTTT.

The chain couples TRBV9 to TRBJ2-2; D is ambiguous. Germline CDR1 and CDR2: SGDLS and YYNGEE. The CDR3 is made up of 14 amino acids. Trimming removed 2 bases from V and 0 bases from J, with 5 bases in between. In DNA form, the CDR3 reads TGTGCCAGCAGCGTTTCTTCGAACACCGGGGAGCTGTTTTTT. Protein sequence: CASSVSSNTGELFF.

This clonotype was seen ten or more times. The chain is built from TRBV3-1 and TRBJ1-1, with D hard to call. Germline CDR1 and CDR2: LGHDT and YNNKEL (reference sequence). Trimming stripped 1 base from V and 7 bases from J, with 4 bases between. The CDR3 is 11 amino acids. The CDR3 nucleotides are TGTGCCAGCAGCCAAGCAGGTGAAGCTTTCTTT. Protein product: CASSQAGEAFF.

This clonotype has a count of ten or more. V and J are TRBV9 and TRBJ1-6, with TRBD1 matching 9 bases. This CDR3 has 15 amino acids. Germline assignment: CDR1 SGDLS and CDR2 YYNGEE. After removal of 5 bases from V and 7 bases from J, the junction contained 7 bases not matched to a gene. The CDR3 DNA reads TGTGCCAGCAGAAGGACAGGGGACACGAATTCACCCCTCCACTTT. Translation: CASRRTGDTNSPLHF.

This clonotype has ten or more counts. V and J are TRBV9 and TRBJ1-3; D gene unclear. Per the germline V gene, CDR1 is SGDLS and CDR2 is YYNGEE. V was cut by 0 bases and J by 0 bases, with 16 bases left in between. The CDR3 spans 18 residues. The CDR3, as DNA: TGTGCCAGCAGCGTAGCCGCTACGGGGTTTCGCTCTGGAAACACCATATATTTT. Amino acids: CASSVAATGFRSGNTIYF.

This clonotype was picked up many times. The rearrangement links TRBV9 to TRBJ1-5, with 7 bases lining up with TRBD1. Losses at the gene ends were 7 bases for V and 3 bases for J; bases not matched to a gene: 4. The CDR3 length is 13 residues. The germline V gene has CDR1 SGDLS and CDR2 YYNGEE. This CDR3 reads CASGDRANQPQHF. CDR3 DNA sequence: TGTGCCAGCGGAGACAGGGCCAATCAGCCCCAGCATTTT.

This clonotype was detected many times. J is TRBJ2-1 and V is TRBV9, with a tentative D call TRBD2 (6 bases). Germline V gene lookup returns CDR1 SGDLS and CDR2 YYNGEE. CDR3 length: 16 amino acids. Trimming took 0 bases from V and 0 from J, leaving 10 bases between them. The CDR3 loop reads CASSVGGGRSYNEQFF. The CDR3 DNA follows: TGTGCCAGCAGCGTAGGAGGAGGGCGCTCCTACAATGAGCAGTTCTTC.

The chain combines TRBV9 with TRBJ2-1, with 11 bases identical to TRBD2. The CDR3 totals 15 residues. CDR1 and CDR2 from the germline V gene are SGDLS and YYNGEE. The V gene end was trimmed by 4 bases and the J gene end by 4 bases; junction bases not matched to a gene: 4. The CDR3 DNA reads as TGTGCCAGCAGCTCCCGACTAGCGGGGTACAATGAGCAGTTCTTC. It is translated as CASSSRLAGYNEQFF.

This clonotype was seen at least ten times. V usage is TRBV9 and J usage is TRBJ2-5, with a possible D match to TRBD2 (6 bases). Germline CDR1 SGDLS, CDR2 YYNGEE. The CDR3 loop spans 15 amino acids. V lost 1 base, J lost 5 bases, and 15 bases lay in between. The CDR3 protein is CASSVSRGGGETQYF. The CDR3 DNA sequence: TGTGCCAGCAGCGTAAGCCGGGGAGGAGGGGAGACCCAGTACTTC.

This clonotype appeared many times. The gene calls are TRBV9 and TRBJ2-1, with D tentatively TRBD1 (5 bases). The germline V and J ends were trimmed by 0 bases and 7 bases, with 11 bases remaining between them. Germline CDR1 reads SGDLS; CDR2 reads YYNGEE. This CDR3 is 14 amino acids long. CDR3 loop: CASSVGWKGNEQFF. The DNA for the CDR3 is TGTGCCAGCAGCGTAGGGTGGAAGGGGAATGAGCAGTTCTTC.

By share, this clonotype counts as medium-sized. The V and J genes are TRBV9 and TRBJ1-2; D remains ambiguous. The CDR3 sequence is 15 residues long. From germline, CDR1 is SGDLS and CDR2 YYNGEE. V was cut by 2 bases and J by 0 bases, with 11 bases left in between. The DNA of the CDR3 is TGTGCCAGCAGCGTGGGCCCCGGAACTAACTATGGCTACACCTTC. It specifies CASSVGPGTNYGYTF.

This clonotype came up many times. V and J are TRBV9 and TRBJ2-5; 8 bases fit TRBD2. J was trimmed by 3 bases and V by 0 bases; bases with no gene match: 4. The CDR3 loop spans 15 amino acids. The germline V gene has CDR1 SGDLS and CDR2 YYNGEE. This chain's CDR3 is CASSVDRAGEETQYF. The CDR3 nucleotides read TGTGCCAGCAGCGTAGACCGAGCGGGAGAAGAGACCCAGTACTTC.

This clonotype was counted only a few times. The genes are TRBV29-1 and TRBJ2-2; TRBD1 might be the D (6 bases). Per germline, CDR1 SQVTM and CDR2 ANQGSEA. Deletions cut 6 bases from V and 4 bases from J, with 15 bases between. The CDR3 consists of 14 residues. The CDR3 reads CSVPQGSATGELFF. The CDR3 DNA reads as TGCAGCGTCCCCCAGGGGTCAGCCACCGGGGAGCTGTTTTTT.

Judged by abundance, this clonotype is medium-sized. The rearrangement joins TRBV7-9 to TRBJ1-2, with 9 bases fitting TRBD1. CDR1 is SEHNR, CDR2 FQNEAQ, per germline (reference sequence). The CDR3 covers 14 residues. J lost 3 bases, V lost 5 bases, and 4 bases had no gene match. The CDR3 is CASSTGTGYYGYTF. The DNA for the CDR3 is TGTGCCAGCAGCACCGGGACAGGGTACTATGGCTACACCTTC.